Listed below are T cell receptor beta chains from one sample, sequenced in a study of shared clonotypes between healthy human individuals. Sequenced by immunoSEQ multiplex PCR; TCRdb stores in-frame clones only, minus some. Of 750,000 to 1,000,000 clones in the sample, about 91% are singletons; the top ten hold more than 20%. The sequenced material came from naive CD8+ T cells sorted from blood. The receptor source for this set is a man aged 25-40 years in good health. The CDR3 runs from the conserved cysteine through the conserved F or W. The D gene is left open where the match is weak.

v_call	j_call	d_call	cdr3_aa	cdr3_nt
TRBV27	TRBJ1-5	NA	CASSWAGDYNQPQHF	TGTGCCAGCAGTTGGGCAGGAGATTACAATCAGCCCCAGCATTTT
TRBV14	TRBJ1-4	NA	CASSQGRQANEKLFF	TGTGCCAGCAGCCAAGGCCGACAAGCTAATGAAAAACTGTTTTTT
TRBV7-9	TRBJ2-3	NA	CASRTIRDTQYF	TGTGCCAGCAGGACGATCAGAGATACGCAGTATTTT
TRBV7-8	TRBJ2-2	TRBD1	CASSWPREQGAPPGELFF	TGTGCCAGCAGCTGGCCTCGGGAGCAGGGGGCCCCTCCCGGGGAGCTGTTTTTT
TRBV9	TRBJ2-3	TRBD1	CASSAEGGLGTDTQYF	TGTGCCAGCAGCGCGGAAGGGGGCTTAGGGACAGATACGCAGTATTTT
TRBV7-2	TRBJ2-1	TRBD1	CASTLIRDRGYNEQFF	TGTGCCAGCACCCTCATCCGGGACAGGGGTTACAATGAGCAGTTCTTC
TRBV14	TRBJ2-2	TRBD1	CASSPRTGPYGELFF	TGTGCCAGCAGCCCTAGGACAGGTCCCTACGGGGAGCTGTTTTTT
TRBV27	TRBJ2-7	NA	CASSYRQSYEQYF	TGTGCCAGCAGTTATCGGCAGAGCTACGAGCAGTACTTC
TRBV28	TRBJ2-1	NA	CASSFAQTEEQFF	TGTGCCAGCAGTTTTGCCCAGACAGAAGAGCAGTTCTTC
TRBV5-4	TRBJ2-5	NA	CASSLQLAGETQYF	TGTGCCAGCAGCTTGCAGCTAGCCGGGGAGACCCAGTACTTC
TRBV7-6	TRBJ2-7	NA	CASSLDPGESGEQYF	TGTGCCAGCAGCTTAGATCCCGGGGAGAGTGGCGAGCAGTACTTC
TRBV5-1	TRBJ1-1	NA	CASSLPGTEAFF	TGCGCCAGCAGCTTGCCCGGGACTGAAGCTTTCTTT
TRBV14	TRBJ2-1	NA	CASSPRLGGSYNEQFF	TGTGCCAGCAGCCCGAGACTGGGGGGTTCCTACAATGAGCAGTTCTTC
TRBV10-1	TRBJ2-1	TRBD2	CASSGSGRENNEQFF	TGCGCCAGCAGTGGTAGCGGGAGGGAAAACAATGAGCAGTTCTTC
TRBV29-1	TRBJ2-5	TRBD1	CSVEDPDTITQGVYF	TGCAGCGTTGAAGATCCAGACACAATTACTCAGGGGGTGTACTTC
TRBV25-1	TRBJ2-2	TRBD2	CASTGGTGELFF	TGTGCCAGCACGGGGGGAACCGGGGAGCTGTTTTTT
TRBV11-3	TRBJ2-1	NA	CASSPRVDYNEQFF	TGTGCCAGCAGCCCCCGAGTAGATTACAATGAGCAGTTCTTC
TRBV28	TRBJ2-1	TRBD2	CASSTPGLAGSYNEQFF	TGTGCCAGCAGCACTCCCGGACTAGCGGGATCCTACAATGAGCAGTTCTTC
TRBV27	TRBJ1-5	NA	CASSLGHDQPQHF	TGTGCCAGCAGTCTAGGACATGATCAGCCCCAGCATTTT
TRBV29-1	TRBJ2-5	TRBD2	CSVELAGGQETQYF	TGCAGCGTTGAATTAGCGGGAGGGCAAGAGACCCAGTACTTC
TRBV14	TRBJ2-2	NA	CASSQEGSWELGGELFF	TGTGCCAGCAGCCAAGAAGGTTCGTGGGAGCTTGGCGGGGAGCTGTTTTTT
TRBV28	TRBJ2-5	NA	CASTRSQGWGETQYF	TGTGCCTCTACCCGGTCACAAGGTTGGGGAGAGACCCAGTACTTC
TRBV27	TRBJ2-1	NA	CASSLKLNNEQFF	TGTGCCAGCAGTTTAAAACTTAACAATGAGCAGTTCTTC
TRBV27	TRBJ1-5	NA	CASSLSGRGYSNQPQHF	TGTGCCAGCAGTTTATCGGGAAGAGGATATAGCAATCAGCCCCAGCATTTT
TRBV9	TRBJ1-5	NA	CASSADWGPSQPQHF	TGTGCCAGCAGTGCCGATTGGGGGCCGAGTCAGCCCCAGCATTTT
TRBV29-1	TRBJ2-7	TRBD1	CSVGQGAFGSEQYF	TGCAGCGTTGGGCAGGGGGCCTTCGGCTCCGAGCAGTACTTC
TRBV13	TRBJ1-2	NA	CASSLSRSGYTF	TGTGCCAGCAGCTTAAGCAGGTCTGGCTACACCTTC
TRBV11-3	TRBJ2-7	NA	CASSQAGITYEQYF	TGTGCCAGCAGTCAGGCGGGGATTACCTACGAGCAGTACTTC